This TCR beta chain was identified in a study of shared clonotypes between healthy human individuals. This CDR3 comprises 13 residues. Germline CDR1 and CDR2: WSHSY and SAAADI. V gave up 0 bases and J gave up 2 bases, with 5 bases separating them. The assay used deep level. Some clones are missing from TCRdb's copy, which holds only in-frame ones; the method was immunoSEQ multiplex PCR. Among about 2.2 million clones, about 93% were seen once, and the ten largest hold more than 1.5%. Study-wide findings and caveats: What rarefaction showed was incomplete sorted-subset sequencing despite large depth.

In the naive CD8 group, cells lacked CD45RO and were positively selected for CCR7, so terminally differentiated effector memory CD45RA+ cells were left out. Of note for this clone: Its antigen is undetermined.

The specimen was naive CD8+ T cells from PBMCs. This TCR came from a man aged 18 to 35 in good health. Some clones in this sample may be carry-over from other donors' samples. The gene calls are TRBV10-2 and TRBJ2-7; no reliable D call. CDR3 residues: CASSESPPYEQYF. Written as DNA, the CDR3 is TGCGCCAGCAGTGAGTCCCCCCCCTACGAGCAGTACTTC.